This TCR beta chain was sequenced for a study of control samples from healthy donors and cancer patients. The method was immunoSEQ multiplex PCR; TCRdb's version includes in-frame clones alone and lacks a portion of them. The repertoire holds about 190,000 clones, with 90% to 95% as singletons. V shed 1 base, J shed 9 bases, and the junction held 5 bases outside the gene matches. Germline CDR1 reads LNHDA; CDR2 reads SQIVND (reference sequence). The CDR3 totals 13 residues. The gene calls are TRBV19 and TRBJ1-1; TRBD1 matches 7 bases. The sequence derives from a man aged 25 to 40 in good health. Sequencing was done on a sample of blood. This chain's CDR3 is CASSIGRGGKAFF. CDR3 nucleotide sequence: TGTGCCAGTAGTATAGGCAGGGGGGGCAAAGCTTTCTTT.